These 5 T cell receptor beta chains came from one sample sequenced in a study of T cells in Graves' hyperthyroidism and ophthalmopathy. From RNA transcripts, TCR beta CDR3 regions were amplified. The HTBI set primed first-round TCR CDR3 RT-PCR. From the multiplex PCR reads, TCRdb called clonotypes with MiXCR, one entry per CDR3 protein. The sample includes 500,000 to 600,000 distinct CDR3 sequences, roughly 50% of them seen just once. The sequenced material came from peripheral blood or thyroid tissue (not recorded which). The receptor set was obtained from an adult woman with Graves' disease, either hyperthyroidism or ophthalmopathy (not recorded which).

This sequence joins TRBV19 and TRBJ2-7; 16 nucleotides line up with TRBD2. The CDR3 is made up of 16 amino acids. The germline gives CDR1 LNHDA, CDR2 SQIVND (reference sequence). The V segment lost 5 bases and the J segment 4 bases; nucleotides outside the gene matches: 5. The chain's CDR3 is CASSAGTSGRAYEQYF. The DNA of the CDR3 is TGTGCCAGTAGTGCAGGGACTAGCGGGAGGGCGTACGAGCAGTACTTC.

The chain has TRBV7-9 and TRBJ1-1, with D unclear. The germline V gene has CDR1 SEHNR and CDR2 FQNEAQ (reference sequence). The CDR3 contains 14 residues. V was clipped by 6 bases and J by 1 base, with 12 bases between them. Written as DNA, the CDR3 is TGTGCCAGCAGTGCTAGAGACCAGAACACTGAAGCTTTCTTT. This gives the protein CASSARDQNTEAFF.

Many counts were recorded for this clonotype. The CDR3 bases are TGTGCCACCAGCACAGCCCTTCACGGAATGGAGACCCAGTACTTC. This translates into CATSTALHGMETQYF. The chain recombines TRBV15 with TRBJ2-5, with D hard to call. Germline CDR1 reads LNHNV; CDR2 reads YYDKDF (reference sequence). The CDR3 totals 15 residues. V gave up 4 bases and J gave up 5 bases, with 17 bases separating them.

This chain joins TRBV30 and TRBJ1-4; the match to TRBD1 covers 10 bases. From germline, CDR1 is GTSNPN and CDR2 SVGIG (reference sequence). The junction had 6 bases not matched to a gene; V was cut back by 3 bases and J by 8 bases. CDR3 length: 14 residues. CDR3 sequence (DNA): TGTGCCTGGAGGGACAGGGGGATTAGAGAAAAACTGTTTTTT. Translation: CAWRDRGIREKLFF. Full variable domain (outside the CDR3, taken from reference TRBV30 and TRBJ1-4): SQTIHQWPATLVQPVGSPLSLECTVEGTSNPNLYWYRQAAGRGLQLLFYSVGIGQISSEVPQNLSASRPQDRQFILSSKKLLLSDSGFYLCAWRDRGIREKLFFGSGTQLSVL.

This sequence joins TRBV11-2 and TRBJ1-2, with D perhaps TRBD1 (6 bases). This CDR3 is 14 amino acids long. Trimming pared 5 bases from V and 6 bases from J, leaving 16 bases between. Per germline, CDR1 SGHAT and CDR2 FQNNGV. The CDR3 spells CASSRGQPEDGYTF. The CDR3 region has the DNA TGTGCCAGCAGCCGCGGACAGCCTGAGGATGGCTACACCTTC.